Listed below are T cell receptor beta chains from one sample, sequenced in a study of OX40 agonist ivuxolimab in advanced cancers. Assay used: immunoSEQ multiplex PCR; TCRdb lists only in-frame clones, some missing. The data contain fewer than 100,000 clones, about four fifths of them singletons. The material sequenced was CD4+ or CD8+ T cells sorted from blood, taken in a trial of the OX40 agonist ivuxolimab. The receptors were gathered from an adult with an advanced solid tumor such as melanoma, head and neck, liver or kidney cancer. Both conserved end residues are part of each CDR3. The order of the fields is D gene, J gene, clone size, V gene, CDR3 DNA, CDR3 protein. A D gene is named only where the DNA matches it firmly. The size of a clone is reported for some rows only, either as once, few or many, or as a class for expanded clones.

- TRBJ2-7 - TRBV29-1 TGCAGCGCACGGACAGTCTACGAGCAGTACTTC CSARTVYEQYF
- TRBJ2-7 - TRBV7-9 TGTGCCAGCAGCTTAAGCAGGGTCTACGAGCAGTACTTC CASSLSRVYEQYF
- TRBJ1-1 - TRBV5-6 TGTGCCAGCAGCCGAGGTGGGAGGGCCTCGCTGAACACTGAAGCTTTCTTT CASSRGGRASLNTEAFF
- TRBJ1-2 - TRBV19 TGTGCCAGTAGTAGGGACGACACCCCAAACTATGGCTACACCTTC CASSRDDTPNYGYTF
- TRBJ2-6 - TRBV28 TGTGCCAGCAGTTCCTGGACGCTAAGCTCTGGGGCCAACGTCCTGACTTTC CASSSWTLSSGANVLTF
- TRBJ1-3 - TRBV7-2 TGTGCCAGCAGCCACCCGGGGTCTGCCATCTATGGAAACACCATATATTTT CASSHPGSAIYGNTIYF
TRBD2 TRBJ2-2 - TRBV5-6 TGTGCCAGCAGCTTGGGGGGACTAAACACCGGGGAGCTGTTTTTT CASSLGGLNTGELFF
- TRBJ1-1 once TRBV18 TGTGCCAGCTCAGGGGGTGAGAACACTGAAGCTTTCTTT CASSGGENTEAFF
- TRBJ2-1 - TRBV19 TGTGCCACCGGGCGGCTAGCGTCCTACAATGAGCAGTTCTTC CATGRLASYNEQFF
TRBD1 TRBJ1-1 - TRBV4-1 TGCGCCAGCAGCCAAGATCTCAGGACAGGGTTGGTAGCTTTCTTT CASSQDLRTGLVAFF
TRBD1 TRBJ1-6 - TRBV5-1 TGCGCCAGCAGCTTGGGGCCCTCTGACAGGGGTTCACCCCTCCACTTT CASSLGPSDRGSPLHF
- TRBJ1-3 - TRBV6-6 TGTGCCAGCAGTTACTCGAACGGAAACACCATATATTTT CASSYSNGNTIYF